This T cell receptor (beta chain) is drawn from a study of blood T cell repertoires in COVID-19. The method was immunoSEQ multiplex PCR; TCRdb's version includes in-frame clones alone and lacks a portion of them. The profile shows around 150,000 clones, 89% of them singletons. The CDR3 is 17 residues long. V was clipped by 6 bases and J by 3 bases; unmatched bases: 9. Germline V gives CDR1 MNHEY, CDR2 SMNVEV (reference sequence). The sequenced material came from peripheral blood. The V gene is TRBV27, the J gene TRBJ2-6, with 9 bases matching TRBD1. The source is a man between 60 and 75 years old with acute or convalescent COVID-19. CDR3 sequence: CASSRSGQGSGANVLTF. DNA of the CDR3: TGTGCCAGCAGCCGTAGCGGACAGGGGAGTGGGGCCAACGTCCTGACTTTC.